This T cell receptor (beta chain) is drawn from a study of T cell repertoires in cytomegalovirus infection. Study-level information: Researchers turned to recently identified HLA-C-restricted CMV epitopes as well as well-studied HLA-B-restricted ones. Evidence of both CMV infection and a matching HLA type came from public TCR beta signatures.

TCRdb reanalysed the reads using MiXCR and keeps one entry per CDR3 protein. The sample includes 80,000 to 90,000 distinct CDR3 sequences, about 45% of them seen just once. Turning to this clonotype: Its antigen is undetermined.

Deletions cut 1 base from V and 2 bases from J, with 6 bases between. Germline V gene data show CDR1 as SEHNR and CDR2 as FQNEAQ (reference sequence). The CDR3 length is 13 residues. Study-level points and caveats: Dominant in the ex vivo response were TCR beta clonotypes restricted by HLA-C and specific for CMV.

This sequence originates from a human donor in good health (CMV status not recorded). Some clones in this sample may be carry-over from other donors' samples. The chain has TRBV7-9 and TRBJ2-7; no firm D call. The sequencing used CD8+ T cells from cultured PBMCs, collected from culture after CMV antigen stimulation. CDR3 DNA sequence: TGTGCCAGCAGCTTAGGGTCCCCCTACGAGCAGTACTTC. As protein: CASSLGSPYEQYF.